Reported below is one T cell receptor beta chain. Antigen specificity is unknown. Here immunoSEQ multiplex PCR was the method, and the copy in TCRdb shows in-frame clones only, minus some. Of over 250,000 clones listed, 80% to 90% were seen once; the top ten hold more than 0.8%. This sample is part of a study of cytomegalovirus exposure and HLA in healthy donors. Overall study context: The platform used for the approximately 120 validation repertoires matched that of the roughly 670 first-cohort repertoires, a later analysis reported. General observations from the study: TCR clusters originating in the first cohort tended to co-occur in the roughly 120 validation repertoires, according to a later analysis.

The germline CDR1 and CDR2 sequences are SGHDT and YYEEEE. The CDR3 is 15 amino acids. V gave up 4 bases and J gave up 0 bases, with 10 bases separating them. The clonotype originates from a woman between 18 and 29 years old in good health and CMV-seronegative. Source material: PBMCs. The chain recombines TRBV5-6 with TRBJ1-4; D ambiguous. As DNA, the CDR3 is TGTGCCAGCAGCGGAGGTGCAGCAACTAATGAAAAACTGTTTTTT. Translating gives CASSGGAATNEKLFF.